The 22 T cell receptor beta chains reported below all come from one sample, sequenced in a study of blood T cell repertoires in COVID-19. Sequencing used immunoSEQ multiplex PCR; TCRdb keeps in-frame clones, though not all of them. The sample lists fewer than 250,000 clones, 75% to 90% occurring once. Sequenced material: peripheral blood. The receptors stem from a middle-aged man with acute or convalescent COVID-19.

V is TRBV27 and J is TRBJ1-6; D may be TRBD1 (5 bases). V was shortened by 2 bases and J by 7 bases, with 9 bases between the two germline ends. This CDR3 contains 14 residues. CDR1 and CDR2 from the germline V gene are MNHEY and SMNVEV (reference sequence). CDR3 in DNA: TGTGCCAGCAGTTTACCAGGGTTCAATTCACCCCTCCACTTT. Translation: CASSLPGFNSPLHF.

V usage is TRBV7-8 and J usage is TRBJ1-5, with a weak D call TRBD1 (6 bases). CDR3 length: 16 amino acids. V was pared by 0 bases and J by 7 bases, with 16 bases between. The germline CDR1 and CDR2 sequences are SGHVS and FQNEAQ. The CDR3 coding sequence is TGTGCCAGCAGCTTAGCGCGGGGGGGGGCAGGGCAGCCCCAGCATTTT. Encoded protein: CASSLARGGAGQPQHF.

The genes are TRBV11-3 and TRBJ2-2, with TRBD1 identical over 7 bases. With 5 bases clipped from V and 5 bases from J, the junction kept 11 bases outside the gene matches. Germline V gene data show CDR1 as SGHNT and CDR2 as YENEEA. The CDR3 is 16 amino acids. The chain's CDR3 is CASSRAGDSQTGELFF. For the CDR3, the DNA is TGTGCCAGCAGCCGCGCAGGGGACAGTCAAACCGGGGAGCTGTTTTTT.

The gene calls are TRBV18 and TRBJ2-7, with 8 bases fitting TRBD1. Germline CDR1 and CDR2: KGHSH and LQKENI. CDR3 length: 14 residues. V lost 6 bases to trimming and J lost 4 bases; unmatched junction nucleotides: 8. The DNA of the CDR3 is TGTGCCAGCTCCTCCGGGACAGGATTTTACGAGCAGTACTTC. Protein product: CASSSGTGFYEQYF. Full variable domain (outside the CDR3, taken from reference TRBV18 and TRBJ2-7): NAGVMQNPRHLVRRRGQEARLRCSPMKGHSHVYWYRQLPEEGLKFMVYLQKENIIDESGMPKERFSAEFPKEGPSILRIQQVVRGDSAAYFCASSSGTGFYEQYFGPGTRLTVT.

V and J are TRBV10-3 and TRBJ2-7; D is unclear. The CDR3 length is 14 residues. Germline V gene sequence: CDR1 ENHRY, CDR2 SYGVKD. Trimming took off 3 bases at V and 0 bases at J, with 9 bases between the two ends. This chain's CDR3 is CAISDTASSYEQYF. Here the CDR3 DNA reads TGTGCCATCAGTGATACGGCTAGCTCCTACGAGCAGTACTTC.

V is TRBV3-1 (or the pseudogene TRBV3-2) and J is TRBJ1-2; the match to TRBD1 covers 9 bases. Germline values: CDR1 LGHDT, CDR2 YNNKEL (reference sequence). The CDR3 length is 15 residues. Trimming took 4 bases from V and 4 from J; bases not matched to a gene: 7. The CDR3 region is CASSPMWTGAYGYTF. The CDR3 nucleotides read TGTGCCAGCAGCCCAATGTGGACAGGGGCCTATGGCTACACCTTC.

The V gene is TRBV4-1, the J gene TRBJ2-5, with D maybe TRBD1 (6 bases). The CDR3 spans 17 residues. Trimming stripped 0 bases from V and 4 bases from J, with 18 bases between. From germline, CDR1 is MGHRA and CDR2 YSYEKL. DNA for the CDR3: TGCGCCAGCAGCCAAGATCCGGTGGCACAGGGCGCAGAGACCCAGTACTTC. It translates to CASSQDPVAQGAETQYF.

The chain recombines TRBV7-8 with TRBJ2-7, with D possibly matching TRBD1 (6 bases). Germline CDR1 SGHVS, CDR2 FQNEAQ. The CDR3 has 14 amino acids. V lost 2 bases, J lost 7 bases, and 15 bases lay in between. The CDR3 DNA follows: TGTGCCAGCAGCTTAAGACAGGACAGTGAGGAGCAGTACTTC. Its translation is CASSLRQDSEEQYF.

V is TRBV27 and J is TRBJ2-7; the D is unclear. The germline gives CDR1 MNHEY, CDR2 SMNVEV (reference sequence). V was trimmed by 4 bases and J by 6 bases, leaving 4 bases between them. The length of the CDR3 is 10 residues. The CDR3 nucleotides read TGTGCCAGCAGTTGGCCCGAGCAGTACTTC. Translation: CASSWPEQYF.

This chain uses TRBV7-9 with TRBJ2-7, with 7 bases lining up with TRBD1. CDR1 is SEHNR and CDR2 is FQNEAQ in the germline V gene (reference sequence). The CDR3 runs 16 residues. With 4 bases clipped from V and 3 bases from J, the junction kept 12 bases outside the gene matches. For the CDR3, the DNA is TGTGCCAGCAGCTCAGGGGAAGGGGGCGCGTACTACGAGCAGTACTTC. It specifies CASSSGEGGAYYEQYF.

The CDR3 DNA follows: TGCGCCAGCAGCCCTTTTTCCAATCAGCCCCAGCATTTT. The encoded protein is CASSPFSNQPQHF. The chain combines TRBV10-2 with TRBJ1-5; unclear D gene. Germline assignment: CDR1 WSHSY and CDR2 SAAADI. The ends were cut back, 6 bases at V and 3 bases at J, with 9 bases in the middle. The length of the CDR3 is 13 residues.

The chain combines TRBV28 with TRBJ2-5; possible D gene TRBD1, 6 bases. Trimming stripped 5 bases from V and 4 bases from J, with 14 bases between. Germline CDR1 MDHEN, CDR2 SYDVKM. The CDR3 is 14 residues long. CDR3 amino acids: CASSLAGQRETQYF. CDR3 in DNA: TGTGCCAGCAGTCTGGCCGGACAGCGAGAGACCCAGTACTTC. The variable domain in full, completed from reference TRBV28 and TRBJ2-5, reads DVKVTQSSRYLVKRTGEKVFLECVQDMDHENMFWYRQDPGLGLRLIYFSYDVKMKEKGDIPEGYSVSREKKERFSLILESASTNQTSMYLCASSLAGQRETQYFGPGTRLLVL.

This rearrangement joins TRBV27 to TRBJ2-2; D might be TRBD1 (7 bases). V lost 5 bases and J lost 5, with 24 bases in between. The CDR3 is 18 amino acids. In germline, CDR1 is MNHEY, CDR2 SMNVEV (reference sequence). The CDR3: CASSQNRRGARGTGELFF. In nucleotides, the CDR3 is TGTGCCAGCAGTCAAAACCGCAGGGGGGCGAGGGGTACCGGGGAGCTGTTTTTT.

This clone was detected a few times. The chain combines TRBV10-1 with TRBJ2-1, with 8 bases fitting TRBD1. There are 14 residues in the CDR3. J gave up 3 bases and V 5 bases, and 3 bases lay outside the gene matches. Germline V gives CDR1 WNHNN, CDR2 SYGVQD (reference sequence). The CDR3 region has the DNA TGCGCCAGCAGTAAGGGACAGGACTACAATGAGCAGTTCTTC. Translated: CASSKGQDYNEQFF.

The sample holds a few counts of this clone. The rearrangement links TRBV10-1 to TRBJ1-2; D unresolved. The CDR3 is 12 residues long. Germline V lookup: CDR1 WNHNN, CDR2 SYGVQD (reference sequence). The V end was cut by 10 bases, the J end by 0 bases, with 9 bases between. Here the CDR3 reads CATLAANYGYTF. CDR3 bases: TGCGCCACCCTCGCGGCTAACTATGGCTACACCTTC.

The chain uses TRBV19 and TRBJ2-1, with 7 bases identical to TRBD2. V lost 6 bases, J lost 9 bases, and 11 bases stayed unmatched. In germline, CDR1 is LNHDA, CDR2 SQIVND (reference sequence). The CDR3 is 14 residues long. CDR3 coding DNA: TGTGCCAGTAGCGAAGAGGCGGGAGTGGCTGAGCAGTTCTTC. This codes for CASSEEAGVAEQFF.

This clone was found once. The V gene is TRBV13, the J gene TRBJ2-7; 10 positions match TRBD1. Unmatched junction bases numbered 9, after V lost 5 bases and J lost 2 bases. CDR1 is PRHDT, CDR2 FYEKMQ, per germline (reference sequence). The CDR3 runs 16 residues. For the CDR3, the DNA is TGTGCCAGCAGCCGGGACAGGGGCATTTGGGCCTACGAGCAGTACTTC. Amino acid sequence: CASSRDRGIWAYEQYF.

This sequence joins TRBV5-1 and TRBJ2-2; 16 nucleotides line up with TRBD2. V lost 4 bases to trimming and J lost 4 bases; unmatched junction nucleotides: 10. CDR1 is SGHRS and CDR2 is YFSETQ in the germline V gene. The CDR3 has 19 residues. CDR3 region: CASSLLGLAGGPGTGELFF. CDR3 nucleotides: TGCGCCAGCAGCCTACTGGGACTAGCGGGAGGGCCAGGCACCGGGGAGCTGTTTTTT.

J is TRBJ2-3 and V is TRBV28, with a tentative D call TRBD2 (6 bases). V gave up 7 bases and J gave up 11 bases, with 19 bases separating them. CDR3 length equals 13 residues. CDR1 is MDHEN, CDR2 SYDVKM, per germline. The CDR3 nucleotides are TGTGCCAGCAATGAATCGACTAGACGATGGCAGTATTTT. Translated, it gives CASNESTRRWQYF.

The rearrangement uses TRBV18 and TRBJ1-4, with a possible D match to TRBD1 (6 bases). Trimming took 2 bases from V and 7 from J, leaving 14 bases between them. From germline, CDR1 is KGHSH and CDR2 LQKENI. This CDR3 comprises 15 residues. This CDR3 is CASSPIGQHVEKLFF. For the CDR3, the DNA is TGTGCCAGCTCACCAATCGGACAGCATGTTGAAAAACTGTTTTTT.

CDR3 loop: CASSIREGGQPQHF. The CDR3 region has the DNA TGTGCCAGTAGTATAAGAGAAGGGGGACAGCCCCAGCATTTT. The rearrangement links TRBV19 to TRBJ1-5; D is possibly TRBD1 (6 bases). The CDR3 totals 14 residues. V lost 2 bases and J 7 bases, leaving 12 bases between the germline ends. The germline V gene has CDR1 LNHDA and CDR2 SQIVND (reference sequence).

This clone was counted a single time. The chain combines TRBV5-4 with TRBJ1-1; 8 positions agree with TRBD1. CDR3 length: 13 residues. Germline trimming cut 5 bases from V and 3 bases from J; bases unmatched to any gene: 3. Germline V gene data show CDR1 as SGHNT and CDR2 as YYREEE (reference sequence). The CDR3 sequence is CASRKTGDTEAFF. DNA of the CDR3: TGTGCCAGCAGAAAGACAGGGGACACTGAAGCTTTCTTT.